This T cell receptor beta chain was captured in a study of blood T cell repertoires in COVID-19. Study-level background: COVID-19 samples from acute and convalescent phases originated in the United States, Italy and Spain. PBMCs, B-cell-depleted T cells, or T cells were the source of the cDNA or gDNA that made up the material.

In the source study's methods: Amplification with reference gene primers provided the estimates of nucleated cell counts. Assay used: immunoSEQ multiplex PCR; TCRdb lists only in-frame clones, some missing. That table is the source of V, J and clone size, and D and trimming were worked out from the DNA. The sample lists over 90,000 clones; around four fifths were seen once. Trimming removed 5 bases from V and 0 bases from J; junction bases left unmatched: 12. The CDR3 is 18 residues long. The germline V gene encodes CDR1 SGHTA and CDR2 FQGTGA. This receptor was taken from a human donor in a cohort sampled during active COVID-19. The sequenced sample was peripheral blood. The chain is built from TRBV7-3 and TRBJ2-7; 11 nucleotides line up with TRBD2. The CDR3 here is CASSPRGASGGISYEQYF. Written as DNA, the CDR3 is TGTGCCAGCAGCCCCCGCGGGGCTAGCGGGGGGATCTCCTACGAGCAGTACTTC. Based on the CDR3 plus reference TRBV7-3 and TRBJ2-7, the full variable domain is GAGVSQTPSNKVTEKGKYVELRCDPISGHTALYWYRQSLGQGPEFLIYFQGTGAADDSGLPNDRFFAVRPEGSVSTLKIQRTERGDSAVYLCASSPRGASGGISYEQYFGPGTRLTVT.